Sequencing of this T cell receptor (beta chain) was carried out in a study of T cell responses to AZD1222 COVID-19 vaccine. Turning to the study itself: Analyses pooled second doses at about 4 or about 12 weeks.

The CDR3 sequence is 16 residues long. CDR1 SGHVT and CDR2 SQSDAQ come from the germline V gene. With V trimmed by 5 bases and J by 3 bases, 9 bases remained unmatched. This clone showed up just once. Its target is not known. Method: immunoSEQ multiplex PCR; TCRdb's copy keeps in-frame clones and lacks some. In the table there are around 130,000 clones, over 75% of which are singletons. Notes on the study in general: White British people made up most donors, females outnumbered males, and clonal diversity was possibly underestimated. Recipients of two AZD1222 doses showed rising Spike-specific TCR breadth and depth.

This clonotype was sampled from an adult in good health. The starting material was peripheral blood, obtained on day 0 of AZD1222 vaccination. This chain uses TRBV7-4 with TRBJ2-7; 11 bases agree with TRBD2. CDR3 coding DNA: TGTGCCAGCAGCACGGGACTGACTAGCGGGAACTACGAGCAGTACTTC. Its translation is CASSTGLTSGNYEQYF.